This T cell receptor (beta chain) was profiled in a study of immune evolution from preneoplasia to lung adenocarcinoma. Study-level results: Highest clonality occurred in KRAS-mutant, not EGFR-mutant or double wild-type, nodules. Top clone frequencies peaked in normal lung, apparently declining through invasive adenocarcinoma.

Macro-dissection enriched premalignant or tumor cells before nucleic acid extraction. On this clone itself: Its target is unknown.

The V segment lost 6 bases and the J segment 0 bases; nucleotides outside the gene matches: 10. The germline CDR1 and CDR2 sequences are SQVTM and ANQGSEA. The length of the CDR3 is 15 residues. TCRdb's table, derived via immunoSEQ multiplex PCR, lists solely in-frame clones and lacks some. The sample has thousands of clones, roughly 80% seen once. The chain combines TRBV29-1 with TRBJ2-5, with 7 positions matching TRBD1. Sequencing input: FFPE minimally invasive lung adenocarcinoma tissue. The source is a person aged 50 to 70 with lung adenocarcinoma. In DNA form, the CDR3 reads TGCAGCGTAGTCACAGGGGCTACGTACCAAGAGACCCAGTACTTC. Its protein is CSVVTGATYQETQYF.